The text below deals with one TCR beta chain. These data originate in a study of control samples from healthy donors and cancer patients. Sequencing was performed with immunoSEQ multiplex PCR; in TCRdb, only in-frame clones are kept and a portion is missing. The table shows 50,000 to 55,000 clones, with around 90% occurring only once. Germline CDR1 reads GTSNPN; CDR2 reads SVGIG (reference sequence). The V gene end was trimmed by 3 bases and the J gene end by 4 bases; junction bases not matched to a gene: 3. The CDR3 is 15 amino acids. This chain links TRBV30 with TRBJ2-5; 15 bases align to TRBD2. The sequenced sample consisted of PBMCs. The origin of this receptor is a man in his 60s with head and neck cancer. CDR3 protein: CAWRAGLAGGETQYF. The CDR3 DNA is TGTGCCTGGAGAGCGGGACTAGCGGGAGGAGAGACCCAGTACTTC.